The 30 T cell receptor beta chains listed next were all sequenced from one sample in a study of response to subunit inactivated influenza vaccine. TCRdb fed the RT-PCR reads into MiXCR, producing one record per CDR3 protein. There are some 200,000 distinct CDR3 sequences in the sample; around 12% occur only once, and roughly 29% lies in the top ten. These data are also associated with another study on T cells expressing NK-cell markers. That source notes: Production of TCR beta cDNA relied on 5'RACE template switching with UMIs.

This specimen consisted of CD8+ T cells sorted from PBMCs, obtained approximately 13 days after vaccination. These receptors came from a man in his fifties who received an inactivated influenza vaccine.

The chain joins TRBV5-1 to TRBJ2-1, with TRBD2 as a possible D gene (5 bases). This CDR3 spans 13 amino acids. The V and J ends lost 3 bases and 7 bases respectively, with 11 bases between them. In germline, CDR1 is SGHRS, CDR2 YFSETQ. In DNA form, the CDR3 reads TGCGCCAGCAGCTCCCCCTTAGCGAATGAGCAGTTCTTC. Its translation: CASSSPLANEQFF.

This clonotype was picked up one time. The chain carries TRBV19 and TRBJ2-7; no firm D call. There are 13 residues in the CDR3. Trimming pared 1 base from V and 2 bases from J, leaving 6 bases between. Germline-derived CDR1 and CDR2 are LNHDA and SQIVND (reference sequence). In nucleotides, the CDR3 is TGTGCCAGTAGTATAGCCCCAGCCTACGAGCAGTACTTC. Its translation is CASSIAPAYEQYF. The complete variable domain, with remaining parts taken from reference TRBV19 and TRBJ2-7, reads DGGITQSPKYLFRKEGQNVTLSCEQNLNHDAMYWYRQDPGQGLRLIYYSQIVNDFQKGDIAEGYSVSREKKESFPLTVTSAQKNPTAFYLCASSIAPAYEQYFGPGTRLTVT.

There are a few counts of this clonotype. V gene TRBV7-6 combines with J gene TRBJ2-7; no clear D gene. V lost 5 bases and J lost 0, with 8 bases in between. Per germline, CDR1 SGHVS and CDR2 FNYEAQ. This CDR3 contains 13 residues. The CDR3 loop reads CASSVGPSYEQYF. Written as DNA, the CDR3 is TGTGCCAGCAGCGTAGGCCCCTCCTACGAGCAGTACTTC.

This chain uses TRBV9 with TRBJ2-7; a weak D match, TRBD1 (5 bases). From germline, CDR1 is SGDLS and CDR2 YYNGEE. Trimming removed 4 bases from V and 6 bases from J, with 14 bases in between. The CDR3 totals 13 residues. This chain's CDR3 is CASSPSRQGEQYF. CDR3 nucleotides: TGTGCCAGCAGCCCGAGCAGGCAGGGCGAGCAGTACTTC.

This clonotype was recorded a few times. This chain links TRBV12-3 or TRBV12-4 with TRBJ2-4; D possibly matches TRBD1 or TRBD2 (5 bases each). Trimming shortened V by 4 bases and J by 1 base, and 11 bases separated the two germline ends. CDR3 length equals 15 residues. The CDR3 loop reads CASSYFRGAKNIQYF. The CDR3 DNA follows: TGTGCCAGCAGTTACTTTCGGGGCGCCAAAAACATTCAGTACTTC.

The chain employs TRBV4-3 and TRBJ2-2, with unresolved D. Trimming shortened V by 2 bases and J by 0 bases, and 10 bases separated the two germline ends. The CDR3 is made up of 16 amino acids. Germline CDR1 LGHNA, CDR2 YSLEER. CDR3 DNA: TGCGCCAGCAGCCAAAAGGAACGAGCGAACACCGGGGAGCTGTTTTTT. It is translated as CASSQKERANTGELFF.

This clonotype showed up just a few times. The chain couples TRBV7-9 to TRBJ2-2; no clear D. The ends were cut back, 5 bases at V and 0 bases at J, with 10 bases in the middle. Germline CDR1 and CDR2: SEHNR and FQNEAQ (reference sequence). This CDR3 region has 15 residues. The DNA for the CDR3 is TGTGCCAGCAGCATAAGGCAGGCGAACACCGGGGAGCTGTTTTTT. Amino acid sequence: CASSIRQANTGELFF.

This clonotype was seen repeatedly, ten times or more. The chain combines TRBV3-1 with TRBJ2-2; D not resolved. The CDR3 sequence is 14 residues long. Trimming removed 1 base at V and 1 base at J, with 4 bases between. Germline loops: CDR1 LGHDT, CDR2 YNNKEL (reference sequence). CDR3: CASSQAGNTGELFF. CDR3 nucleotide sequence: TGTGCCAGCAGCCAAGCGGGGAACACCGGGGAGCTGTTTTTT.

This clonotype showed up just a few times. This chain links TRBV15 with TRBJ2-3; TRBD2 agrees at 13 bases. The CDR3 contains 21 residues. The germline V gene has CDR1 LNHNV and CDR2 YYDKDF (reference sequence). V gave up 0 bases and J gave up 3 bases; unmatched junction bases: 15. CDR3 in amino acids: CATSRDRVGTSGGALTDTQYF. The CDR3 DNA is TGTGCCACCAGCAGAGACAGAGTTGGAACTAGCGGGGGGGCCCTAACAGATACGCAGTATTTT.

This clonotype was detected only a few times. This chain connects TRBV9 to TRBJ2-7, with a possible D match to TRBD2 (6 bases). The CDR3 covers 15 residues. Trimming left V 2 bases short and J 2 bases short, with 14 bases between. The germline V gene encodes CDR1 SGDLS and CDR2 YYNGEE. CDR3 loop: CASSVGGGLTYEQYF. CDR3 coding DNA: TGTGCCAGCAGCGTGGGAGGAGGGTTAACCTACGAGCAGTACTTC.

This clonotype was detected ten times or more. The chain combines TRBV7-6 with TRBJ2-1, with 9 bases that match TRBD2. CDR1 and CDR2 from the germline V gene are SGHVS and FNYEAQ. Trimming cost V 0 bases and J 6 bases; bases outside gene matches: 12. This CDR3 region has 18 residues. The CDR3 here is CASSLAPLLAGSGNEQFF. Written as DNA, the CDR3 is TGTGCCAGCAGCTTAGCCCCCTTACTAGCGGGCAGTGGCAATGAGCAGTTCTTC.

V is TRBV11-2 and J is TRBJ1-4; D possibly corresponds to TRBD1 (5 bases). The length of the CDR3 is 14 residues. Trimming cost V 5 bases and J 8 bases, with 15 bases left between them. The germline V gene encodes CDR1 SGHAT and CDR2 FQNNGV. The CDR3 DNA reads as TGTGCCAGCAGCATTGGGGCAGGGTACGAAAAACTGTTTTTT. It codes for CASSIGAGYEKLFF.

This clonotype was seen repeatedly, ten times or more. The CDR3 is CASSDPLDSLNDYGYTF. CDR3 in DNA: TGTGCCAGCAGTGACCCCCTCGACAGTCTAAACGACTATGGCTACACCTTC. This chain links TRBV2 with TRBJ1-2, with D possibly TRBD1 on 5 matching bases. The V gene's germline CDR1 is SNHLY and CDR2 FYNNEI. The CDR3 sequence is 17 residues long. V lost 3 bases and J 3 bases, leaving 20 bases between the germline ends.

This clonotype appeared many times. The chain combines TRBV6-2 or TRBV6-3 with TRBJ2-7; 8 bases align to TRBD1. The length of the CDR3 is 18 residues. The trim removed 2 bases at V and 3 bases at J, leaving 15 bases unmatched. CDR1 and CDR2 from the germline V gene are MNHEY and SVGEGT. The CDR3: CASSYAGTGPSIGYEQYF. The CDR3 bases are TGTGCCAGCAGTTACGCCGGGACAGGCCCTTCCATCGGCTACGAGCAGTACTTC.

This clonotype has just a few counts. The rearrangement uses TRBV4-1 and TRBJ2-1; 7 nucleotides match TRBD2. V was pared by 4 bases and J by 4 bases, with 13 bases of the junction left unmatched. Germline CDR1 and CDR2: MGHRA and YSYEKL. CDR3 size: 17 residues. The CDR3 region is CASSPIRGLGSYNEQFF. CDR3 sequence (DNA): TGCGCCAGCAGCCCTATCCGAGGACTAGGATCTTACAATGAGCAGTTCTTC.

V and J are TRBV27 and TRBJ1-1; TRBD1 might be the D (5 bases). CDR1 is MNHEY, CDR2 SMNVEV, per germline (reference sequence). The CDR3 is 15 amino acids. The germline V and J ends were trimmed by 4 bases and 4 bases, with 16 bases remaining between them. The CDR3 nucleotides are TGTGCCAGCAGTTGGGGGACGGTGAGTGGCACTGAAGCTTTCTTT. Its translation: CASSWGTVSGTEAFF.

This clonotype was found many times. The gene calls are TRBV12-3 or TRBV12-4 and TRBJ2-1; TRBD2 might be the D (6 bases). The CDR3 has 15 residues. Trimming took 5 bases from V and 2 from J, leaving 13 bases between them. Here the CDR3 reads CASSLSGPTYNEQFF. In DNA form, the CDR3 reads TGTGCCAGCAGTCTAAGCGGGCCAACCTACAATGAGCAGTTCTTC.

This clonotype was counted between two and nine times. This rearrangement joins TRBV5-1 to TRBJ2-2; D perhaps matches TRBD2 (5 bases). This CDR3 is 14 amino acids long. Deletions cut 4 bases from V and 1 base from J, with 8 bases between. CDR1 and CDR2 from the germline V gene are SGHRS and YFSETQ. CDR3 nucleotide sequence: TGCGCCAGCAGCCTGGACTTGAACACCGGGGAGCTGTTTTTT. Encoded protein: CASSLDLNTGELFF.

The V gene is TRBV20-1, the J gene TRBJ1-4, with a tentative D call TRBD1 (5 bases). The CDR3 covers 17 residues. CDR1 is DFQATT, CDR2 SNEGSKA, per germline (reference sequence). V was trimmed by 7 bases and J by 3 bases, leaving 24 bases between them. CDR3 region: CSVVDGTKPWANEKLFF. As DNA, the CDR3 is TGCAGTGTTGTGGACGGGACCAAACCTTGGGCTAATGAAAAACTGTTTTTT.

This chain connects TRBV28 to TRBJ2-7, with D unresolved. This CDR3 is 12 amino acids long. V gave up 5 bases and J gave up 3 bases, with 8 bases separating them. The V gene's germline CDR1 is MDHEN and CDR2 SYDVKM. CDR3 sequence (DNA): TGTGCCAGCAGTCCAAACGACTACGAGCAGTACTTC. Translation: CASSPNDYEQYF.

The chain recombines TRBV6-5 with TRBJ2-3, with 8 bases fitting TRBD2. V lost 4 bases, J lost 0 bases, and 6 bases stayed unmatched. This CDR3 region has 16 residues. In germline, CDR1 is MNHEY, CDR2 SVGAGI. This chain's CDR3 is CASSSFSGASTDTQYF. The CDR3 region has the DNA TGTGCCAGCAGTTCTTTTAGCGGGGCTAGCACAGATACGCAGTATTTT.

V gene TRBV28 combines with J gene TRBJ2-3, with D unresolved. This CDR3 contains 15 residues. The germline V gene has CDR1 MDHEN and CDR2 SYDVKM. The V end lost 3 bases, the J end lost 0 bases, and 10 bases lay between the germline ends. CDR3 residues: CASSFYSPSTDTQYF. CDR3 DNA: TGTGCCAGCAGTTTTTACAGTCCTAGCACAGATACGCAGTATTTT. The complete variable domain, with remaining parts taken from reference TRBV28 and TRBJ2-3, reads DVKVTQSSRYLVKRTGEKVFLECVQDMDHENMFWYRQDPGLGLRLIYFSYDVKMKEKGDIPEGYSVSREKKERFSLILESASTNQTSMYLCASSFYSPSTDTQYFGPGTRLTVL.

The J gene is TRBJ1-6, the V gene TRBV20-1, with 7 nucleotides matching TRBD1. From germline, CDR1 is DFQATT and CDR2 SNEGSKA (reference sequence). CDR3 length equals 15 residues. Trimming took 3 bases from V and 8 from J; bases not matched to a gene: 10. The CDR3: CSARATGREYSPLHF. CDR3 nucleotides: TGCAGTGCTAGGGCGACAGGGCGGGAATATTCACCCCTCCACTTT.

Only a few counts were recorded for this clonotype. The chain couples TRBV20-1 to TRBJ2-3; D not certain. CDR1 DFQATT and CDR2 SNEGSKA come from the germline V gene (reference sequence). V dropped 5 bases and J dropped 2 bases, with 11 bases sitting between them. The CDR3 spans 13 residues. The CDR3 reads CSAHDRNTDTQYF. DNA of the CDR3: TGCAGTGCTCACGACCGGAACACAGATACGCAGTATTTT.

At least ten counts were recorded for this clonotype. In DNA, the CDR3 is TGTGCCAGCAGTTCGGGGGTGCCAGATACGCAGTATTTT. Amino acid sequence: CASSSGVPDTQYF. The chain joins TRBV12-3 or TRBV12-4 to TRBJ2-3; D is possibly TRBD2 (6 bases). The CDR3 consists of 13 residues. Between the trimmed V and J ends, which lost 4 bases and 4 bases, there was a span of 9 bases.

This clonotype was picked up a small number of times. The rearrangement uses TRBV7-3 and TRBJ2-3; D perhaps matches TRBD1 (5 bases). V was pared by 2 bases and J by 5 bases, with 11 bases between. The length of the CDR3 is 14 residues. Germline CDR1 and CDR2: SGHTA and FQGTGA. CDR3 sequence: CASSLLPGQDTQYF. CDR3 coding DNA: TGTGCCAGCAGCTTACTCCCAGGGCAAGATACGCAGTATTTT.

A few counts support this clonotype. The J gene is TRBJ1-4, the V gene TRBV2; perhaps TRBD1 as D (6 bases). The V end was cut by 7 bases, the J end by 3 bases, with 9 bases between. CDR1 and CDR2 from the germline V gene are SNHLY and FYNNEI. The CDR3 spans 13 residues. This CDR3 is CASTGQSNEKLFF. CDR3 DNA sequence: TGTGCCAGCACCGGACAGTCTAATGAAAAACTGTTTTTT.

The V gene is TRBV7-9, the J gene TRBJ2-1; TRBD1 or TRBD2 may be the D gene (6 bases each). The V gene lost 4 bases and the J gene lost 7 bases, with 14 bases spanning the gap. Germline CDR1 is SEHNR and CDR2 is FQNEAQ (reference sequence). The CDR3 runs 14 residues. The CDR3 DNA reads as TGTGCCAGCAGCTGGAGCAGGGGAGGTAATGAGCAGTTCTTC. It encodes CASSWSRGGNEQFF.

This clonotype was counted a few times. This chain joins TRBV3-1 and TRBJ1-6; D call uncertain. This CDR3 has 14 amino acids. V was trimmed by 4 bases and J by 4 bases, leaving 8 bases between them. Per germline, CDR1 LGHDT and CDR2 YNNKEL (reference sequence). This CDR3 is CASSPDGYNSPLHF. Here the CDR3 DNA reads TGTGCCAGCAGCCCGGACGGATATAATTCACCCCTCCACTTT.

This rearrangement joins TRBV4-2 to TRBJ1-1; unclear D gene. V lost 2 bases and J 2 bases, leaving 21 bases between the germline ends. The CDR3 has 18 residues. Germline loops: CDR1 LGHNA, CDR2 YNFKEQ. CDR3 nucleotide sequence: TGTGCCAGCAGCCAAAGAAGGGAATCCTATTTAGGAAACACTGAAGCTTTCTTT. Protein product: CASSQRRESYLGNTEAFF.